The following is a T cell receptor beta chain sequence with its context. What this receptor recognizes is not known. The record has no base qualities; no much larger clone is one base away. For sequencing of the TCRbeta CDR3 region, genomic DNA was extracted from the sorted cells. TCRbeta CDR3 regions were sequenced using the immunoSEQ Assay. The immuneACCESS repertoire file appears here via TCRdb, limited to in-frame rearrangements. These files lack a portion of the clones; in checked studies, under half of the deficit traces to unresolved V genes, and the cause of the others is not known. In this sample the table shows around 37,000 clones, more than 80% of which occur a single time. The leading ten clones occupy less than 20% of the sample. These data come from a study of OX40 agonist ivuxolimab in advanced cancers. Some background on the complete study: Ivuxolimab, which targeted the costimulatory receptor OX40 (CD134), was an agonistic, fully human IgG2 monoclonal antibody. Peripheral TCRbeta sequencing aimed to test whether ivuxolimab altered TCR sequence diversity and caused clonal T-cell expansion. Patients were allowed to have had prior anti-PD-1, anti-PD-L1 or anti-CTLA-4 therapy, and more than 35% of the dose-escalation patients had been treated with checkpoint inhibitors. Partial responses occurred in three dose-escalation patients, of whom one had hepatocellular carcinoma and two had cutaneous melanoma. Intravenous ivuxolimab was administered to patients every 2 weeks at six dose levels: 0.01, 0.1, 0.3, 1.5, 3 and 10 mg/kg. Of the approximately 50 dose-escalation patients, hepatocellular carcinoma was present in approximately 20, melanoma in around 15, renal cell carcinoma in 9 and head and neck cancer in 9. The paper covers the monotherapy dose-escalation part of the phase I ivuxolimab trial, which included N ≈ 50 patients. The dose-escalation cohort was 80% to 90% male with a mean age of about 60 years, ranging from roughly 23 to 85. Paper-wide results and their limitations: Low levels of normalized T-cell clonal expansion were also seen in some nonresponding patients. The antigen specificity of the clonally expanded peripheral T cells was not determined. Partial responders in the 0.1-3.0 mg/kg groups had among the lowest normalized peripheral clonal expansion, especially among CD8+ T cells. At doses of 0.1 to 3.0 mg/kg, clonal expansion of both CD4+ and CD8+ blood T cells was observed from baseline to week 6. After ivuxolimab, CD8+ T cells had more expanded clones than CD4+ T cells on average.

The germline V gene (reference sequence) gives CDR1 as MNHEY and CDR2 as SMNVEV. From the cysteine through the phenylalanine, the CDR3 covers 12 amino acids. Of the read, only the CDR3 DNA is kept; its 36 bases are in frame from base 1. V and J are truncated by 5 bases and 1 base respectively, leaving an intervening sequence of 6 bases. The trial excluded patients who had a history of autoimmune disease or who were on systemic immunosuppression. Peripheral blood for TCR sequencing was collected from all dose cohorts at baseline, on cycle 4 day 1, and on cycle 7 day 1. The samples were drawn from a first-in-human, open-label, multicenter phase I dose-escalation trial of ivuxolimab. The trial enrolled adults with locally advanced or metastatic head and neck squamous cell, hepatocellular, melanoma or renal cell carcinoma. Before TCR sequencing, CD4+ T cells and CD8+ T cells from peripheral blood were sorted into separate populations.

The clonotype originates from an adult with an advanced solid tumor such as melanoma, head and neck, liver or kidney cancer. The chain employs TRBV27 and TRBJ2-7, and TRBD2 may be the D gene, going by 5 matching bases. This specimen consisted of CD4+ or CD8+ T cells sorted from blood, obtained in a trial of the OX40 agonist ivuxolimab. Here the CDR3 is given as CASSPGSYEQYF. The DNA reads TGTGCCAGCAGTCCGGGGTCCTACGAGCAGTACTTC.